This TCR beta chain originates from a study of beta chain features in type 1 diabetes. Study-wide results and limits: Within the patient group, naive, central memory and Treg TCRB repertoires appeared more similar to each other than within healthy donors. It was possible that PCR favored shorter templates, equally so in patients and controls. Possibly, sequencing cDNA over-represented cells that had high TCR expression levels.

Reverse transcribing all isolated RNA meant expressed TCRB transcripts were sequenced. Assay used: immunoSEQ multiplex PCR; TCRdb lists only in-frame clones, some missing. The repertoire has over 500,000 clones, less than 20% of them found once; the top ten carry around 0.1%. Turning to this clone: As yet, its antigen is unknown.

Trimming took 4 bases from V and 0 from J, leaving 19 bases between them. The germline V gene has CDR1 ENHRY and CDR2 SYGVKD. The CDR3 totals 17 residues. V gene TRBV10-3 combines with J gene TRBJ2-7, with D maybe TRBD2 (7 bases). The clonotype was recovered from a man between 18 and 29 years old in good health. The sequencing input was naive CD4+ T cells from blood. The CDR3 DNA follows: TGTGCCATCAGTGTTGGGGGCGGGGCTAGCGGCTCCTACGAGCAGTACTTC. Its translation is CAISVGGGASGSYEQYF.